The 4 T cell receptor beta chains below come from one sample, sequenced in a study of T cells after yellow fever vaccination. TCRdb analysed the 5' RACE reads with MiXCR anew, one entry per CDR3 protein. The table includes about 310,000 distinct CDR3 sequences, approximately 3.9% detected once. Sequencing was performed on PBMCs, taken on the day of the yellow fever booster vaccination. These receptors came from a man aged 18 to 29 who received the YFV17D yellow fever vaccine.

Worth noting for this clonotype: An end of the junction differs from the germline gene, which may be a read error. The chain links TRBV5-1 to TRBJ2-3, with D uncertain. CDR3 length equals 18 residues. Looked up from germline, CDR1 is SGHRS and CDR2 is YFSETQ. The DNA for the CDR3 is TGCGTCAGCAGCTTGGCCGCGAGTCCGGTCCTTGTACCTGATACGCAGTATTTT. It codes for CVSSLAASPVLVPDTQYF. The full variable domain, completed using reference TRBV5-1 and TRBJ2-3, is KAGVTQTPRYLIKTRGQQVTLSCSPISGHRSVSWYQQTPGQGLQFLFEYFSETQRNKGNFPGRFSGRQFSNSRSEMNVSTLELGDSALYLCVSSLAASPVLVPDTQYFGPGTRLTVL.

This clonotype was detected ten times or more. The chain joins TRBV6-2 or TRBV6-3 to TRBJ1-4; D call uncertain. Germline CDR1 reads MNHEY; CDR2 reads SVGEGT. The V end lost 0 bases, the J end lost 0 bases, and 8 bases lay between the germline ends. CDR3 length equals 16 residues. In nucleotides, the CDR3 is TGTGCCAGCAGTTACTCGCCACAAGCAACTAATGAAAAACTGTTTTTT. Residues: CASSYSPQATNEKLFF.

This clonotype has a count of ten or more. This rearrangement joins TRBV18 to TRBJ2-3, with a weak D call TRBD2 (6 bases). Germline lookup yields CDR1 KGHSH and CDR2 LQKENI. This CDR3 region has 13 residues. Deletions cut 4 bases from V and 6 bases from J, with 11 bases between. The CDR3 DNA follows: TGTGCCAGCTCACAGGGAGGTCTGGATACGCAGTATTTT. Translating it yields CASSQGGLDTQYF.

V gene TRBV6-5 combines with J gene TRBJ2-5, with D maybe TRBD1 (6 bases). The V gene lost 0 bases and the J gene lost 5 bases, with 10 bases spanning the gap. This CDR3 spans 14 amino acids. Germline V gives CDR1 MNHEY, CDR2 SVGAGI. As DNA, the CDR3 is TGTGCCAGCAGTTACTCGAGCCAGGGGGAGACCCAGTACTTC. It yields the protein CASSYSSQGETQYF.